This passage covers 29 T cell receptor beta chains from one sample sequenced in a study of radiotherapy plus CTLA-4 blockade in lung cancer. Assay: immunoSEQ multiplex PCR; the TCRdb copy retains only in-frame clones and omits some. The sample has tens of thousands of clones, roughly 76% seen once. This material consisted of peripheral blood, taken from a patient treated with radiotherapy plus ipilimumab. These receptors all stem from a human donor with non-small cell lung cancer who had a complete response to radiotherapy plus ipilimumab.

At least ten counts were recorded for this clone. This chain links TRBV4-3 with TRBJ1-3; maybe TRBD1 (6 bases). Trimming cost V 0 bases and J 1 base, with 7 bases left between them. Germline assignment: CDR1 LGHNA and CDR2 YSLEER. The CDR3 is 15 residues long. Here the CDR3 DNA reads TGCGCCAGCAGCCAAGATACAGGGTCTGGAAACACCATATATTTT. Translation gives CASSQDTGSGNTIYF.

The chain joins TRBV5-4 to TRBJ2-2, with 10 bases lining up with TRBD2. V gave up 3 bases and J gave up 6 bases; unmatched junction bases: 2. The V gene's germline CDR1 is SGHNT and CDR2 YYREEE (reference sequence). The CDR3 length is 14 residues. CDR3 amino acids: CASSSSGSAGELFF. In nucleotides, the CDR3 is TGTGCCAGCAGCTCTAGCGGGAGTGCCGGGGAGCTGTTTTTT.

This clone appeared a few times. The J gene is TRBJ1-2, the V gene TRBV10-3, with D hard to call. The CDR3 has 16 amino acids. Germline CDR1 is ENHRY and CDR2 is SYGVKD. V was trimmed by 2 bases and J by 0 bases, leaving 13 bases between them. DNA for the CDR3: TGTGCCATCAGTGAGAGTGGAGCCCGATCTAACTATGGCTACACCTTC. Amino acid sequence: CAISESGARSNYGYTF.

The V and J genes are TRBV2 and TRBJ2-7; 13 positions match TRBD2. There are 15 residues in the CDR3. V was pared by 2 bases and J by 2 bases, with 0 bases of the junction left unmatched. Germline V gene lookup returns CDR1 SNHLY and CDR2 FYNNEI. CDR3 residues: CASSETSGGAYEQYF. The CDR3 region has the DNA TGTGCCAGCAGTGAAACTAGCGGGGGGGCCTACGAGCAGTACTTC.

The chain links TRBV7-6 to TRBJ1-2; unclear D gene. Germline V gene lookup returns CDR1 SGHVS and CDR2 FNYEAQ. This CDR3 is built from 12 residues. The germline V and J ends were trimmed by 2 bases and 4 bases, with 5 bases remaining between them. The CDR3 DNA reads as TGTGCCAGCAGCTTAATATCCTATGGCTACACCTTC. Protein: CASSLISYGYTF.

The rearrangement links TRBV6-5 to TRBJ2-7; 7 nucleotides line up with TRBD1. From germline, CDR1 is MNHEY and CDR2 SVGAGI. This CDR3 is 15 amino acids long. Unmatched junction bases numbered 12, after V lost 6 bases and J lost 4 bases. This chain's CDR3 is CASSPRQGTGYEQYF. CDR3 nucleotides: TGTGCCAGCAGCCCACGACAGGGAACAGGGTACGAGCAGTACTTC.

The chain employs TRBV28 and TRBJ1-2, with a weak D call TRBD1 (6 bases). CDR3 length equals 18 residues. V lost 6 bases and J 4 bases, leaving 27 bases between the germline ends. Germline V gene data show CDR1 as MDHEN and CDR2 as SYDVKM. The CDR3 is CASSIGGWGRLRSYGYTF. The DNA for the CDR3 is TGTGCCAGCAGCATCGGAGGCTGGGGGCGTTTGAGATCCTATGGCTACACCTTC.

This clone was counted between two and nine times. This chain links TRBV11-2 with TRBJ2-5; 13 bases align to TRBD2. The DNA end lines up better with TRBJ2-7; the J call may be wrong. The CDR3 sequence is 15 residues long. CDR1 is SGHAT and CDR2 is FQNNGV in the germline V gene. CDR3 residues: CASSLGLAGAYEQYF. DNA for the CDR3: TGTGCCAGCAGCCTCGGACTAGCGGGGGCGTACGAGCAGTACTTC.

The V call is TRBV6-6, the J call TRBJ1-1; D is unresolved. Trimming cost V 0 bases and J 1 base, with 6 bases left between them. CDR3 size: 14 residues. Germline CDR1 reads MNHNY; CDR2 reads SVGAGI (reference sequence). The DNA of the CDR3 is TGTGCCAGCAGTTACTCGCCAGGGAACACTGAAGCTTTCTTT. Residues: CASSYSPGNTEAFF.

This clone turned up a few times. V usage is TRBV7-8 and J usage is TRBJ2-7; 7 bases line up with TRBD2. This CDR3 comprises 14 residues. With 2 bases clipped from V and 6 bases from J, the junction kept 7 bases outside the gene matches. CDR1 and CDR2 from the germline V gene are SGHVS and FQNEAQ. CDR3 nucleotide sequence: TGTGCCAGCAGCTTATCCCGGGAGGTGATCGAGCAGTACTTC. This gives the protein CASSLSREVIEQYF.

The rearrangement links TRBV27 to TRBJ1-5; 8 nucleotides line up with TRBD1. J lost 4 bases, V lost 5 bases, and 4 bases had no gene match. CDR1 MNHEY and CDR2 SMNVEV come from the germline V gene (reference sequence). This CDR3 contains 14 residues. The CDR3 region has the DNA TGTGCCAGCAGTCGAGGACAGGGAAATCAGCCCCAGCATTTT. The encoded protein is CASSRGQGNQPQHF.

This clone was recorded only once. The chain carries TRBV4-1 and TRBJ1-2; tentative D call: TRBD1 (5 bases). Germline-derived CDR1 and CDR2 are MGHRA and YSYEKL. V lost 1 base and J lost 0, with 9 bases in between. The CDR3 sequence is 15 residues long. This CDR3 reads CASSQADRSNYGYTF. CDR3 bases: TGCGCCAGCAGCCAAGCAGACAGATCTAACTATGGCTACACCTTC.

This chain connects TRBV10-1 to TRBJ2-1; 7 bases line up with TRBD1. J was trimmed by 9 bases and V by 6 bases; bases with no gene match: 14. CDR1 WNHNN and CDR2 SYGVQD come from the germline V gene (reference sequence). This CDR3 spans 15 amino acids. CDR3: CASSGTTGWGGEQFF. In DNA, the CDR3 is TGCGCCAGCAGCGGTACGACAGGGTGGGGTGGTGAGCAGTTCTTC.

The CDR3 nucleotides read TGTGCCAGTAGTATAGGAATTGGACAGGGGGCGAACACTGAAGCTTTCTTT. As protein: CASSIGIGQGANTEAFF. The chain links TRBV19 to TRBJ1-1; TRBD1 aligns across 11 bases. The ends lost 1 base at V and 1 base at J; junction bases unmatched: 5. This CDR3 contains 17 residues. Germline CDR1 LNHDA, CDR2 SQIVND (reference sequence).

This clone was detected a few times. The gene calls are TRBV7-8 and TRBJ2-5; possible D gene TRBD2, 5 bases. The DNA matches TRBJ2-7 better at its end, which makes the J call doubtful. The V gene's germline CDR1 is SGHVS and CDR2 FQNEAQ. The CDR3 extends over 14 amino acids. CDR3 coding DNA: TGTGCCAGCCGCCGAGGGTTGTCAGCCTACGAGCAGTACTTC. Translating it yields CASRRGLSAYEQYF.

The chain has TRBV9 and TRBJ1-2; D not resolved. Germline lookup yields CDR1 SGDLS and CDR2 YYNGEE. V lost 4 bases to trimming and J lost 3 bases, with 7 bases between them. The CDR3 is 12 amino acids. CDR3 residues: CASSSVHYGYTF. DNA for the CDR3: TGTGCCAGCAGCTCCGTCCACTATGGCTACACCTTC.

This clone is deemed medium-sized (0.01 to 0.1%). The chain combines TRBV4-1 with TRBJ2-1, with 8 bases aligning to TRBD2. V trimming: 1 base; J trimming: 9 bases; junction bases outside the gene matches: 8. This CDR3 comprises 15 residues. Germline CDR1 and CDR2: MGHRA and YSYEKL. The CDR3 DNA reads TGCGCCAGCAGCCAAGCGCCCGGACTAGCTCGTGAGCAGTTCTTC. Translation: CASSQAPGLAREQFF.

The chain is built from TRBV5-4 and TRBJ2-7; 9 bases map to TRBD1. Germline assignment: CDR1 SGHNT and CDR2 YYREEE (reference sequence). After removal of 0 bases from V and 6 bases from J, the junction contained 4 bases not matched to a gene. CDR3 length equals 14 residues. CDR3 bases: TGTGCCAGCAGCTTGGTACAGGGGGCAGGCGAGCAGTACTTC. It is translated as CASSLVQGAGEQYF.

The V and J genes are TRBV9 and TRBJ2-7; tentatively, D is TRBD2 (6 bases). V lost 4 bases, J lost 2 bases, and 13 bases lay in between. The CDR3 sequence is 14 residues long. Germline V gene lookup returns CDR1 SGDLS and CDR2 YYNGEE. CDR3 DNA sequence: TGTGCCAGCAGCCCCTCGGGGGAGGCCTACGAGCAGTACTTC. Its protein product is CASSPSGEAYEQYF.

This rearrangement joins TRBV30 to TRBJ1-1, with TRBD1 matching over 8 bases. Trimming cost V 2 bases and J 0 bases; bases outside gene matches: 5. CDR1 is GTSNPN and CDR2 is SVGIG in the germline V gene (reference sequence). The CDR3 covers 15 residues. Here the CDR3 reads CAWSKGDRLNTEAFF. The DNA for the CDR3 is TGTGCCTGGAGTAAGGGGGACAGGTTGAACACTGAAGCTTTCTTT.

This clone turned up a few times. The J gene is TRBJ2-1, the V gene TRBV7-6, with 10 bases matching TRBD2. With V trimmed by 2 bases and J by 8 bases, 9 bases remained unmatched. The length of the CDR3 is 16 residues. Germline CDR1 reads SGHVS; CDR2 reads FNYEAQ. CDR3 amino acids: CASSLMPSGSLDEQFF. The CDR3 bases are TGTGCCAGCAGCTTAATGCCTAGCGGGAGTTTGGATGAGCAGTTCTTC.

V and J are TRBV6-1 and TRBJ2-7; TRBD1 might be the D (5 bases). The CDR3 has 13 residues. The V end was cut by 10 bases, the J end by 0 bases, with 13 bases between. The germline gives CDR1 MNHNS, CDR2 SASEGT. CDR3 nucleotides: TGTGCCATCCTTGGACAAAGCTCCTACGAGCAGTACTTC. It encodes CAILGQSSYEQYF.

The rearrangement uses TRBV5-4 and TRBJ1-2, with TRBD1 matching 12 bases. With V trimmed by 0 bases and J by 7 bases, 4 bases remained unmatched. CDR1 is SGHNT and CDR2 is YYREEE in the germline V gene (reference sequence). The CDR3 consists of 15 residues. CDR3 sequence (DNA): TGTGCCAGCAGCTTGGGGGACAGGGGGCTCTCTGGCTACACCTTC. This gives the protein CASSLGDRGLSGYTF. The entire variable domain, with the rest obtained from reference TRBV5-4 and TRBJ1-2, is as follows: ETGVTQSPTHLIKTRGQQVTLRCSSQSGHNTVSWYQQALGQGPQFIFQYYREEENGRGNFPPRFSGLQFPNYSSELNVNALELDDSALYLCASSLGDRGLSGYTFGSGTRLTVV.

The chain is built from TRBV5-8 and TRBJ2-4; no reliable D call. The CDR3 runs 14 residues. Trimming took off 7 bases at V and 0 bases at J, with 11 bases between the two ends. Germline V lookup: CDR1 SGHTS, CDR2 YDEGEE. The CDR3 region has the DNA TGTGCCAGCCAGGCCTTGAGAGCCAAAAACATTCAGTACTTC. This codes for CASQALRAKNIQYF.

V is TRBV7-2 and J is TRBJ2-5; 8 bases agree with TRBD2. There are 14 residues in the CDR3. In germline, CDR1 is SGHTA, CDR2 FQGNSA. The ends lost 5 bases at V and 4 bases at J; junction bases unmatched: 6. The CDR3 DNA is TGTGCCAGCAGCCCAGGCGGGACTAGAGAGACCCAGTACTTC. Residues: CASSPGGTRETQYF.

The chain has TRBV19 and TRBJ1-1; the D gene is possibly TRBD1 (5 bases). The CDR3 consists of 15 residues. Trimming took 0 bases from V and 5 from J, leaving 13 bases between them. Germline V lookup: CDR1 LNHDA, CDR2 SQIVND (reference sequence). CDR3 loop: CASSIDLGHTTEAFF. The CDR3 DNA is TGTGCCAGTAGTATAGATCTCGGACACACTACTGAAGCTTTCTTT.

The chain recombines TRBV6-5 with TRBJ2-5; possible D gene TRBD1, 5 bases. Looked up from germline, CDR1 is MNHEY and CDR2 is SVGAGI. V lost 4 bases and J lost 7, with 13 bases in between. This CDR3 contains 13 residues. CDR3 loop: CASSSDRVRTQYF. CDR3 nucleotide sequence: TGTGCCAGCAGTTCCGACAGAGTTCGGACCCAGTACTTC.

This clone was seen more than once but under ten times. This chain connects TRBV9 to TRBJ2-1; 9 bases are a match to TRBD2. Germline V gene lookup returns CDR1 SGDLS and CDR2 YYNGEE. V shed 3 bases and J 4 bases; nucleotides not matched to a gene: 8. CDR3 size: 16 residues. The CDR3 region has the DNA TGTGCCAGCAGCGCCCAGGGGAGCGGGAGGTACAATGAGCAGTTCTTC. Its translation: CASSAQGSGRYNEQFF.

V gene TRBV6-1 combines with J gene TRBJ1-2; TRBD1 matches 9 bases. In germline, CDR1 is MNHNS, CDR2 SASEGT. This CDR3 is built from 14 residues. V lost 6 bases to trimming and J lost 4 bases; unmatched junction nucleotides: 6. In DNA, the CDR3 is TGTGCCAGCAGCTCACAGGGGGCGGGCTATGGCTACACCTTC. It codes for CASSSQGAGYGYTF.